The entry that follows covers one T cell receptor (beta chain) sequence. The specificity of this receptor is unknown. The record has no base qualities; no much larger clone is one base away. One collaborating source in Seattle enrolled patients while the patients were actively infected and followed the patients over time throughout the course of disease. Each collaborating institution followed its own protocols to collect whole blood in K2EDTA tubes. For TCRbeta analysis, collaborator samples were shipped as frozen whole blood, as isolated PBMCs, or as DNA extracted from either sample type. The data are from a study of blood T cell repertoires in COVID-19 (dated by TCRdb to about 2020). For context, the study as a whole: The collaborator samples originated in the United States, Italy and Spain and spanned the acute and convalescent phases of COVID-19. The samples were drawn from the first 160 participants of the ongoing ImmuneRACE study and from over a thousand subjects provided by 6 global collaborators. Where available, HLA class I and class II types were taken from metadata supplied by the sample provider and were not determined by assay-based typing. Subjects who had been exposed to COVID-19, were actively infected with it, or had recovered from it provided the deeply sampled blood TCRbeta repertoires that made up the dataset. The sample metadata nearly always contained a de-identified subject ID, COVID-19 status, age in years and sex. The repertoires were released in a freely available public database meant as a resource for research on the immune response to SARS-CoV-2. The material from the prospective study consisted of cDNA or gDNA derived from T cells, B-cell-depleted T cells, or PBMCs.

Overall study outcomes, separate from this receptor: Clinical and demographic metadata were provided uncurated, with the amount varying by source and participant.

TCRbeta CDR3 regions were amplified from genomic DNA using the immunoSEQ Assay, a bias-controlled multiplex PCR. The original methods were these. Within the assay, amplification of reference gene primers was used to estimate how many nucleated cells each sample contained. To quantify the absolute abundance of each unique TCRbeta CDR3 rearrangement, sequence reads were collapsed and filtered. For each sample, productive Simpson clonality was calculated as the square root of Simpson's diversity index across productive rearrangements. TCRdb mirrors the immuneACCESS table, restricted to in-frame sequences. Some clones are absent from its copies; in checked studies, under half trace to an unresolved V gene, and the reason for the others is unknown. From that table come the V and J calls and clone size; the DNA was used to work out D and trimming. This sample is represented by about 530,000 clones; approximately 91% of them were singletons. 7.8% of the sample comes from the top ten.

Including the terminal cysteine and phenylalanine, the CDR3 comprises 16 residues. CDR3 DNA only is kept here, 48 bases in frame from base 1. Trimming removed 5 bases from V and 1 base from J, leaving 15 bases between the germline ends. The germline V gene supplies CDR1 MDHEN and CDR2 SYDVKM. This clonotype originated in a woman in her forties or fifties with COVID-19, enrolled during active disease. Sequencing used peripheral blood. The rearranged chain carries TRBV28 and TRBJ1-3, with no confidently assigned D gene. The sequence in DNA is TGTGCCAGCAGTCCCCTGGACGGGATATCTGGAAACACCATATATTTT. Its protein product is CASSPLDGISGNTIYF.